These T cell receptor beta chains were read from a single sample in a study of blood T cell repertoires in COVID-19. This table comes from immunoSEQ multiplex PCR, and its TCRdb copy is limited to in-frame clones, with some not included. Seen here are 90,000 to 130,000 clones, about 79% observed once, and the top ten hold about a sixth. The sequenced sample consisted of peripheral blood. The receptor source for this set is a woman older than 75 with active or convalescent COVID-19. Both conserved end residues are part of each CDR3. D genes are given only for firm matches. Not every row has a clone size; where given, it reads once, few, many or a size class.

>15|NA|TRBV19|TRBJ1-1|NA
CASSIAFGLNTEAFF
TGTGCCAGTAGTATTGCATTCGGACTTAACACTGAAGCTTTCTTT
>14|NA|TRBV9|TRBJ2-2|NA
CASSVADLAGELFF
TGTGCCAGCAGCGTAGCGGACTTGGCCGGGGAGCTGTTTTTT
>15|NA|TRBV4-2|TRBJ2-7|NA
CASSQVHGSSYEQYF
TGTGCCAGCAGCCAAGTTCATGGGAGCTCCTACGAGCAGTACTTC
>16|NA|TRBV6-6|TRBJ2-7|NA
CASSYSIASNGHEQYF
TGTGCCAGCAGTTACTCGATAGCTAGTAACGGCCACGAGCAGTACTTC
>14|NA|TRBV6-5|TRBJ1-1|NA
CASSRFGTKTEAFF
TGTGCCAGCAGTCGTTTCGGGACAAAAACTGAAGCTTTCTTT
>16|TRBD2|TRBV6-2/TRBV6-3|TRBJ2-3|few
CASSYGLADNTDTQYF
TGTGCCAGCAGTTATGGGCTAGCGGATAACACAGATACGCAGTATTTT
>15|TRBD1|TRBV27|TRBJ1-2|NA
CASSLILGTGVGYTF
TGTGCCAGCAGTTTAATTTTAGGGACAGGGGTTGGCTACACCTTC
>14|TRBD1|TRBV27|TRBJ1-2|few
CASSLAGTGHGYTF
TGTGCCAGCAGTTTAGCCGGGACAGGTCATGGCTACACCTTC
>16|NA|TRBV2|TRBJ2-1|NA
CASSEVTWRARNEQFF
TGTGCCAGCAGTGAAGTTACATGGAGGGCCCGGAATGAGCAGTTCTTC
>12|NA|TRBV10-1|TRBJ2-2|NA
CASSFGDGELFF
TGCGCCAGCAGTTTCGGTGACGGGGAGCTGTTTTTT
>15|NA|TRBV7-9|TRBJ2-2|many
CASSTDSPRGGELFF
TGTGCCAGCAGTACAGACAGTCCCAGGGGCGGGGAGCTGTTTTTT
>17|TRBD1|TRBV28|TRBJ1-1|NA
CASSLLGGQGVDTEAFF
TGTGCCAGCAGTTTATTGGGAGGACAGGGGGTAGACACTGAAGCTTTCTTT
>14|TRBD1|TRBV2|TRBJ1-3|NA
CASSQQGAGNTIYF
TGTGCCAGCAGCCAACAGGGGGCTGGAAACACCATATATTTT
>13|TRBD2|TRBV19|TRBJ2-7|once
CASSGRGSYEQYF
TGTGCCAGTAGTGGGCGCGGGAGCTACGAGCAGTACTTC
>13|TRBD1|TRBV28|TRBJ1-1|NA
CASSPGQAAEAFF
TGTGCCAGCAGCCCCGGACAGGCTGCCGAAGCTTTCTTT
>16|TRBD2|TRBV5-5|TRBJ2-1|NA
CASSLGLAGDYNEQFF
TGTGCCAGCAGCTTGGGGCTAGCGGGAGACTACAATGAGCAGTTCTTC
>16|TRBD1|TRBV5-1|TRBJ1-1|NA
CASSLARQGLNTEAFF
TGCGCCAGCAGCTTGGCCCGACAGGGCCTCAACACTGAAGCTTTCTTT
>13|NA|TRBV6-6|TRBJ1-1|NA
CASRWTGKDEAFF
TGTGCCAGCAGATGGACCGGGAAAGATGAAGCTTTCTTT
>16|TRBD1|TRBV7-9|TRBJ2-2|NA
CASSRPDRANTGELFF
TGTGCCAGCAGCCGCCCCGACAGGGCGAACACCGGGGAGCTGTTTTTT
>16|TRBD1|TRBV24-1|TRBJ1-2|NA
CATSDSSDRGGYGYTF
TGTGCCACCAGTGATTCCTCGGACAGGGGAGGGTATGGCTACACCTTC
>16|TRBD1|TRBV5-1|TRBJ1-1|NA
CASSLGFVGGNTEAFF
TGCGCCAGCAGCTTGGGGTTCGTAGGGGGCAACACTGAAGCTTTCTTT
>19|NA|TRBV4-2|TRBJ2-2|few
CASSPHLVSPPGNTGELFF
TGTGCCAGCAGCCCCCATCTAGTCAGCCCACCTGGAAACACCGGGGAGCTGTTTTTT
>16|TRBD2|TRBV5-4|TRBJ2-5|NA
CASSLGGTSGRGTQYF
TGTGCCAGCAGCTTGGGTGGGACTAGCGGCCGCGGGACCCAGTACTTC
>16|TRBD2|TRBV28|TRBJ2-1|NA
CASSPGVAGVMGEQFF
TGTGCCAGCAGTCCCGGGGTAGCGGGAGTTATGGGTGAGCAGTTCTTC
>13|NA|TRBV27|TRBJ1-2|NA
CAPPGEGVNGYTF
TGTGCCCCGCCCGGGGAGGGGGTGAATGGCTACACCTTC
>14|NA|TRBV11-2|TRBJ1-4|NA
CASSLGRGAEKLFF
TGTGCCAGCAGCTTGGGCAGGGGTGCGGAAAAACTGTTTTTT
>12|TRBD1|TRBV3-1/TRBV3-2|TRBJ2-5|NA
CASSPQGETQYF
TGTGCCAGCAGCCCACAGGGGGAGACCCAGTACTTC
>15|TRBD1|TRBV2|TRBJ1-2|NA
CASSEARTGPYGYTF
TGTGCCAGCAGTGAAGCGAGGACAGGGCCCTATGGCTACACCTTC
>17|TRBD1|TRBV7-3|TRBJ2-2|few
CASSLFATGTNTGELFF
TGTGCCAGCAGCTTATTTGCGACAGGGACGAACACCGGGGAGCTGTTTTTT
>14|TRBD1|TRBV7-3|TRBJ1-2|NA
CASSLDRGRMGYTF
TGTGCCAGCAGCCTTGACAGGGGGCGAATGGGCTACACCTTC
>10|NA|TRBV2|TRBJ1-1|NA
CASSVLEAFF
TGTGCCAGCAGTGTACTTGAAGCTTTCTTT
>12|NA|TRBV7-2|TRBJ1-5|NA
CASGRVGQPQHF
TGTGCCAGCGGCCGGGTTGGTCAGCCCCAGCATTTT
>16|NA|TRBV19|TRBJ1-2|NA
CASSIRGAQNMDGYTF
TGTGCCAGTAGTATACGGGGGGCGCAGAATATGGATGGCTACACCTTC
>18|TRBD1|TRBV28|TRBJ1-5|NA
CASSLSLFTTGGVQPQHF
TGTGCCAGCAGTTTATCCCTTTTCACGACAGGGGGCGTTCAGCCCCAGCATTTT
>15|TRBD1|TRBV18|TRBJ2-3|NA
CASSPRDRATDTQYF
TGTGCCAGCTCCCCAAGAGACAGGGCGACAGATACGCAGTATTTT
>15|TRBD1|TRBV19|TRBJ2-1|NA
CASRRGQGGVSEQFF
TGTGCCAGTAGACGAGGACAGGGAGGTGTAAGTGAGCAGTTCTTC
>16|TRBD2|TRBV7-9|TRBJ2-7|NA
CASSSSLAGGLREQYF
TGTGCCAGCAGTTCCTCACTAGCGGGAGGCCTTCGCGAGCAGTACTTC
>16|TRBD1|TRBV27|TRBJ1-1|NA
CASSHGQGAGRLEAFF
TGTGCCAGCAGTCATGGACAGGGGGCTGGAAGACTTGAAGCTTTCTTT
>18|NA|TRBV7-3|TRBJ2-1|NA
CASSLRGGERMGYNEQFF
TGTGCCAGCAGCTTAAGGGGAGGAGAGCGAATGGGTTACAATGAGCAGTTCTTC
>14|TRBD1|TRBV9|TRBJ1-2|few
CASSVDHRGLGYTF
TGTGCCAGCAGCGTAGACCACAGGGGTCTGGGCTACACCTTC
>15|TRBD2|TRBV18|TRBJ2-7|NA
CASSTDSGRAGEQYF
TGTGCCAGCTCAACAGATAGCGGGAGGGCCGGCGAGCAGTACTTC
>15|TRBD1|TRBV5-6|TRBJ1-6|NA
CASSWTGVRYSPLHF
TGTGCCAGCAGCTGGACAGGGGTCCGTTATTCACCCCTCCACTTT
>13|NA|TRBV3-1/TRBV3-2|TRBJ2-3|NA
CASSPTGTDTQYF
TGTGCCAGCAGCCCGACTGGCACAGATACGCAGTATTTT
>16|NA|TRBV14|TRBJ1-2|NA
CASSQTTPAAGYGYTF
TGTGCCAGCAGCCAGACAACACCTGCCGCCGGCTATGGCTACACCTTC
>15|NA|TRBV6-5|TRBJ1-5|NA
CASRPGGGVNQPQHF
TGTGCCAGCAGGCCAGGCGGGGGAGTCAATCAGCCCCAGCATTTT